A single sample gave rise to the 32 T cell receptor beta chains below, sequenced in a study of neoadjuvant anti-PD-1 for oral cavity cancer. Profiled with immunoSEQ multiplex PCR; TCRdb holds only in-frame clones, not every one. The data show about 72,000 clones, approximately 82% seen once. Sequenced material: PBMCs, taken before nivolumab (anti-PD-1) treatment. These receptors all come from a person between 40 and 85 years old with oral cavity squamous cell carcinoma.

The chain employs TRBV6-1 and TRBJ1-1; D perhaps matches TRBD1 (6 bases). The V gene lost 3 bases and the J gene lost 5 bases, with 10 bases spanning the gap. In germline, CDR1 is MNHNS, CDR2 SASEGT. The CDR3 has 13 amino acids. In DNA, the CDR3 is TGTGCCAGCAGTGATCAGGGGAAGACTGAAGCTTTCTTT. Translation gives CASSDQGKTEAFF.

The genes are TRBV15 and TRBJ2-3; 7 nucleotides align to TRBD2. V gave up 0 bases and J gave up 8 bases; unmatched junction bases: 11. In germline, CDR1 is LNHNV, CDR2 YYDKDF (reference sequence). The CDR3 contains 16 residues. The CDR3 coding sequence is TGTGCCACCAGCAGAGATCGTTTGGGTTGGGGGGGTACGCAGTATTTT. It codes for CATSRDRLGWGGTQYF. The full variable domain, rest sourced from reference TRBV15 and TRBJ2-3, is DAMVIQNPRYQVTQFGKPVTLSCSQTLNHNVMYWYQQKSSQAPKLLFHYYDKDFNNEADTPDNFQSRRPNTSFCFLDIRSPGLGDTAMYLCATSRDRLGWGGTQYFGPGTRLTVL.

About this clone itself: Other DNA sequences in the same sample also yield this CDR3. The chain has TRBV30 and TRBJ1-4, with TRBD1 identical over 7 bases. Germline V gene data show CDR1 as GTSNPN and CDR2 as SVGIG (reference sequence). This CDR3 spans 13 amino acids. The ends lost 2 bases at V and 10 bases at J; junction bases unmatched: 7. The CDR3 protein is CAWSRQGEGKLFF. CDR3 nucleotide sequence: TGTGCCTGGAGTCGACAGGGAGAGGGAAAACTGTTTTTT.

V usage is TRBV10-3 and J usage is TRBJ2-6; perhaps TRBD1 as D (5 bases). V was shortened by 2 bases and J by 0 bases, with 14 bases between the two germline ends. This CDR3 is 18 amino acids long. Germline CDR1 ENHRY, CDR2 SYGVKD. CDR3 nucleotide sequence: TGTGCCATCAGTGAGATTCAGGGAAGATACTCTGGGGCCAACGTCCTGACTTTC. Its protein is CAISEIQGRYSGANVLTF.

The gene calls are TRBV28 and TRBJ1-1, with TRBD1 as a possible D gene (6 bases). Trimming cost V 7 bases and J 1 base, with 10 bases left between them. The germline V gene encodes CDR1 MDHEN and CDR2 SYDVKM. The CDR3 extends over 13 amino acids. The CDR3 reads CASNGGANTEAFF. For the CDR3, the DNA is TGTGCCAGCAATGGGGGCGCGAACACTGAAGCTTTCTTT. Filled out from reference TRBV28 and TRBJ1-1, the complete variable domain reads DVKVTQSSRYLVKRTGEKVFLECVQDMDHENMFWYRQDPGLGLRLIYFSYDVKMKEKGDIPEGYSVSREKKERFSLILESASTNQTSMYLCASNGGANTEAFFGQGTRLTVV.

The chain employs TRBV5-6 and TRBJ1-2; D is unresolved. CDR1 and CDR2 from the germline V gene are SGHDT and YYEEEE. V lost 2 bases and J 3 bases, leaving 5 bases between the germline ends. CDR3 size: 12 residues. The CDR3 region is CASSLEYYGYTF. DNA of the CDR3: TGTGCCAGCAGCTTAGAGTACTATGGCTACACCTTC.

As DNA, the CDR3 is TGTGCCAGCTCACCTCTTGCCACCGAGCAGTACTTC. It codes for CASSPLATEQYF. The chain employs TRBV18 and TRBJ2-7, with D uncertain. V lost 3 bases, J lost 6 bases, and 9 bases lay in between. The CDR3 extends over 12 amino acids. In germline, CDR1 is KGHSH, CDR2 LQKENI.

V is TRBV28 and J is TRBJ2-1; 8 nucleotides line up with TRBD1. The germline gives CDR1 MDHEN, CDR2 SYDVKM. The CDR3 totals 14 residues. V lost 10 bases and J lost 9; bases outside the gene matches: 14. As DNA, the CDR3 is TGTGCCACTCTTCCCGGGACAGGTACGGTTGAGCAGTTCTTC. Translation gives CATLPGTGTVEQFF.

J is TRBJ2-1 and V is TRBV19; 8 bases agree with TRBD2. The V segment lost 3 bases and the J segment 0 bases; nucleotides outside the gene matches: 4. Germline V gives CDR1 LNHDA, CDR2 SQIVND (reference sequence). CDR3 length equals 16 residues. CDR3 in amino acids: CASSIDAGGSYNEQFF. Written as DNA, the CDR3 is TGTGCCAGTAGTATCGATGCGGGAGGCTCCTACAATGAGCAGTTCTTC.

The chain joins TRBV27 to TRBJ2-7; D is unresolved. Germline CDR1 is MNHEY and CDR2 is SMNVEV (reference sequence). This CDR3 is 13 amino acids long. Trimming cost V 5 bases and J 2 bases, with 10 bases left between them. The CDR3 region is CASSMTGPYEQYF. The CDR3 nucleotides read TGTGCCAGCAGTATGACGGGTCCCTACGAGCAGTACTTC.

This chain links TRBV9 with TRBJ2-3; D might be TRBD1 or TRBD2, each matching 5 bases. Between the trimmed V and J ends, which lost 4 bases and 1 base, there was a span of 19 bases. Germline V lookup: CDR1 SGDLS, CDR2 YYNGEE. CDR3 length: 17 residues. The CDR3 sequence: CASSPSARGARTDTQYF. CDR3 DNA sequence: TGTGCCAGCAGCCCATCTGCCCGGGGCGCACGCACAGATACGCAGTATTTT.

The CDR3 nucleotides read TGTGCCAGCAGCCCGACACTTAACTACGAGCAGTACTTC. This gives the protein CASSPTLNYEQYF. The rearrangement joins TRBV2 to TRBJ2-7; D uncertain. The CDR3 runs 13 residues. The V gene lost 6 bases and the J gene lost 3 bases, with 12 bases spanning the gap. Germline assignment: CDR1 SNHLY and CDR2 FYNNEI.

In its sample, this clone was seen once. This chain links TRBV7-8 with TRBJ1-4; D is uncertain. V lost 1 base and J 0 bases, leaving 6 bases between the germline ends. Germline V CDR1 and CDR2: SGHVS, FQNEAQ. The CDR3 totals 15 residues. Written as DNA, the CDR3 is TGTGCCAGCAGCTTAGGGCAGTCAACTAATGAAAAACTGTTTTTT. Its translation: CASSLGQSTNEKLFF.

The chain employs TRBV5-4 and TRBJ2-2; 10 bases are shared with TRBD1. V was pared by 0 bases and J by 5 bases, with 10 bases of the junction left unmatched. The CDR3 contains 18 residues. Germline CDR1 and CDR2: SGHNT and YYREEE (reference sequence). This chain's CDR3 is CASSLGSPGQGLTGELFF. DNA for the CDR3: TGTGCCAGCAGCTTGGGATCCCCGGGACAGGGGTTAACCGGGGAGCTGTTTTTT.

V usage is TRBV25-1 and J usage is TRBJ1-1; D is perhaps TRBD1 (5 bases). The CDR3 length is 13 residues. The germline V gene encodes CDR1 MGHDK and CDR2 SYGVNS. The ends were cut back, 1 base at V and 5 bases at J, with 8 bases in the middle. CDR3: CASSEWGGTEAFF. CDR3 nucleotides: TGTGCCAGCAGTGAATGGGGGGGAACTGAAGCTTTCTTT.

The gene calls are TRBV10-3 and TRBJ1-1, with D hard to call. CDR3 length: 12 residues. Trimming shortened V by 0 bases and J by 6 bases, and 5 bases separated the two germline ends. Germline CDR1 is ENHRY and CDR2 is SYGVKD. The CDR3 loop is CAISESRAEAFF. As DNA, the CDR3 is TGTGCCATCAGTGAGTCGAGAGCTGAAGCTTTCTTT.

The CDR3 loop is CASTRRQEGSYEQYF. DNA of the CDR3: TGTGCCAGCACACGGCGACAGGAGGGTTCGTACGAGCAGTACTTC. The chain links TRBV18 to TRBJ2-7, with D perhaps assigned TRBD1 or TRBD2 (6 bases each). The ends were cut back, 8 bases at V and 4 bases at J, with 21 bases in the middle. This CDR3 has 15 residues. Germline V gene data show CDR1 as KGHSH and CDR2 as LQKENI.

This clone appeared once. The gene calls are TRBV5-6 and TRBJ2-3; 9 bases are shared with TRBD2. Germline CDR1 reads SGHDT; CDR2 reads YYEEEE. J gave up 4 bases and V 2 bases, and 5 bases lay outside the gene matches. The CDR3 loop spans 15 amino acids. Here the CDR3 reads CASSLSGGLADTQYF. For the CDR3, the DNA is TGTGCCAGCAGCTTAAGCGGGGGGCTGGCAGATACGCAGTATTTT.

J is TRBJ2-3 and V is TRBV2, with D perhaps matching TRBD1 (6 bases). The length of the CDR3 is 15 residues. V gave up 3 bases and J gave up 2 bases, with 12 bases separating them. Germline values: CDR1 SNHLY, CDR2 FYNNEI. The CDR3: CASSDTGFSTDTQYF. DNA of the CDR3: TGTGCCAGCAGTGATACAGGGTTTTCCACAGATACGCAGTATTTT.

The genes are TRBV5-6 and TRBJ2-2; TRBD1 is a possible D gene (5 bases). Germline values: CDR1 SGHDT, CDR2 YYEEEE. Trimming pared 5 bases from V and 5 bases from J, leaving 10 bases between. The CDR3 is 13 residues long. The DNA for the CDR3 is TGTGCCAGCAGGGGGCGCCGGACCGGGGAGCTGTTTTTT. Translation: CASRGRRTGELFF.

The genes are TRBV7-2 and TRBJ1-1; weak D call: TRBD1 (6 bases). CDR3 size: 14 residues. V lost 5 bases, J lost 3 bases, and 13 bases lay in between. CDR1 is SGHTA, CDR2 FQGNSA, per germline. Here the CDR3 reads CASSGRTDYTEAFF. The CDR3 bases are TGTGCCAGCAGCGGCAGGACAGACTACACTGAAGCTTTCTTT.

In nucleotides, the CDR3 is TGTGCCAGCAGCTCCGGGACAACGGGCAATCAGCCCCAGCATTTT. Protein product: CASSSGTTGNQPQHF. This chain joins TRBV9 and TRBJ1-5; D might be TRBD1 (6 bases). CDR1 is SGDLS, CDR2 YYNGEE, per germline. The V end lost 4 bases, the J end lost 2 bases, and 13 bases lay between the germline ends. CDR3 size: 15 residues.

The chain links TRBV9 to TRBJ1-6, with D perhaps TRBD1 (5 bases). Trimming cost V 3 bases and J 1 base, with 8 bases left between them. Germline CDR1 and CDR2: SGDLS and YYNGEE. The CDR3 runs to 15 residues. CDR3: CASSDRGSYNSPLHF. CDR3 bases: TGTGCCAGCAGCGACCGGGGGTCCTATAATTCACCCCTCCACTTT.

V and J are TRBV5-5 and TRBJ2-1, with 7 bases fitting TRBD2. Trimming took 3 bases from V and 1 from J; bases not matched to a gene: 7. The CDR3 length is 16 residues. Germline CDR1 is SGHKS and CDR2 is YYEKEE (reference sequence). CDR3 nucleotides: TGTGCCAGCAGCTCTTCCAGCGGGGCATCCTACAATGAGCAGTTCTTC. Translating gives CASSSSSGASYNEQFF.

The chain uses TRBV30 and TRBJ1-1; D ambiguous. Germline CDR1 reads GTSNPN; CDR2 reads SVGIG (reference sequence). The V gene lost 8 bases and the J gene lost 0 bases, with 10 bases spanning the gap. The CDR3 has 12 amino acids. The CDR3 DNA reads TGTGCCCGCGACGGGGTGAACACTGAAGCTTTCTTT. Translated: CARDGVNTEAFF.

The rearrangement uses TRBV30 and TRBJ2-7, with a weak D call TRBD2 (6 bases). The CDR3 has 14 residues. CDR1 is GTSNPN, CDR2 SVGIG, per germline (reference sequence). V was clipped by 5 bases and J by 6 bases, with 20 bases between them. The CDR3 protein is CAWGRLATPGEQYF. In DNA, the CDR3 is TGTGCCTGGGGGCGCCTAGCGACTCCGGGCGAGCAGTACTTC.

This chain links TRBV7-9 with TRBJ2-1, with D uncertain. Germline CDR1 SEHNR, CDR2 FQNEAQ (reference sequence). The germline V and J ends were trimmed by 5 bases and 4 bases, with 12 bases remaining between them. CDR3 length: 14 residues. CDR3 bases: TGTGCCAGCAGCCAAAGTGCAGGATACAATGAGCAGTTCTTC. This encodes CASSQSAGYNEQFF.

This clone was seen only a few times. The rearrangement joins TRBV5-8 to TRBJ1-4; TRBD1 is a possible D gene (6 bases). Germline assignment: CDR1 SGHTS and CDR2 YDEGEE. V lost 2 bases, J lost 2 bases, and 16 bases lay in between. The CDR3 totals 17 residues. For the CDR3, the DNA is TGTGCCAGCAGCTTTCATTGGCAGGGGACCACTAATGAAAAACTGTTTTTT. It translates to CASSFHWQGTTNEKLFF.

The rearrangement joins TRBV6-1 to TRBJ1-2, with D perhaps TRBD1 (5 bases). Trimming took 6 bases from V and 8 from J, leaving 16 bases between them. This CDR3 contains 13 residues. Germline V gene lookup returns CDR1 MNHNS and CDR2 SASEGT. The chain's CDR3 is CASSVTGARGYTF. CDR3 bases: TGTGCCAGCAGCGTCACCGGGGCCCGAGGCTACACCTTC.

V is TRBV6-5 and J is TRBJ1-1; D not resolved. This CDR3 contains 13 residues. The germline V gene has CDR1 MNHEY and CDR2 SVGAGI. The V end was cut by 8 bases, the J end by 3 bases, with 13 bases between. As DNA, the CDR3 is TGTGCCAGCGGACTCAAATGGGACACTGAAGCTTTCTTT. It yields the protein CASGLKWDTEAFF.

The V gene is TRBV19, the J gene TRBJ1-1; D remains ambiguous. Trimming removed 7 bases at V and 2 bases at J, with 8 bases between. The V gene's germline CDR1 is LNHDA and CDR2 SQIVND (reference sequence). The CDR3 consists of 12 residues. CDR3 nucleotides: TGTGCCAGTAACAAGGGCAACACTGAAGCTTTCTTT. Translation gives CASNKGNTEAFF.

The chain employs TRBV7-9 and TRBJ2-4; D call uncertain. V shed 2 bases and J shed 0 bases, with 11 bases lying between them. CDR3 size: 16 residues. Germline V gene lookup returns CDR1 SEHNR and CDR2 FQNEAQ (reference sequence). The CDR3 sequence is CASSLLGSKAKNIQYF. DNA of the CDR3: TGTGCCAGCAGCTTATTGGGCTCCAAAGCCAAAAACATTCAGTACTTC.